The 22 T cell receptor beta chains presented below share a single source sample, sequenced in a study of blood T cell repertoires in COVID-19. Method: immunoSEQ multiplex PCR; TCRdb's copy keeps in-frame clones and lacks some. Of 300,000 to 350,000 clones in the sample, roughly 88% are singletons; the top ten hold around 2.2%. Sequencing was done on a sample of PBMCs or T cells enriched from blood (not recorded which). The receptors shown here come from a man aged 30 to 39 who had recovered from COVID-19.

J is TRBJ1-1 and V is TRBV7-8; D gene unclear. Deletions cut 5 bases from V and 0 bases from J, with 4 bases between. The CDR3 loop spans 12 amino acids. Germline assignment: CDR1 SGHVS and CDR2 FQNEAQ. As DNA, the CDR3 is TGTGCCAGCAGCCCATTGAACACTGAAGCTTTCTTT. Its translation: CASSPLNTEAFF.

This clone was counted only a few times. The V gene is TRBV5-6, the J gene TRBJ2-2; TRBD1 matches at 7 bases. V shed 4 bases and J 4 bases; nucleotides not matched to a gene: 10. Germline V gives CDR1 SGHDT, CDR2 YYEEEE. The CDR3 length is 16 residues. In DNA form, the CDR3 reads TGTGCCAGCAGCCCCGCACCACAGGGGACCACCGGGGAGCTGTTTTTT. Protein sequence: CASSPAPQGTTGELFF.

The J gene is TRBJ1-5, the V gene TRBV19; 8 positions agree with TRBD1. Germline V gene lookup returns CDR1 LNHDA and CDR2 SQIVND (reference sequence). The CDR3 has 14 residues. After removal of 6 bases from V and 5 bases from J, the junction contained 6 bases not matched to a gene. CDR3 DNA: TGTGCCAGTAGGAATTCAGGGGGCTATCAGCCCCAGCATTTT. This gives the protein CASRNSGGYQPQHF.

V gene TRBV5-1 combines with J gene TRBJ2-6, with a weak D call TRBD2 (5 bases). V lost 0 bases and J 2 bases, leaving 6 bases between the germline ends. Germline assignment: CDR1 SGHRS and CDR2 YFSETQ. The CDR3 has 15 residues. CDR3 in DNA: TGCGCCAGCAGCTTGGTCGGGGCTGGGGCCAACGTCCTGACTTTC. Amino acids: CASSLVGAGANVLTF.

V is TRBV29-1 and J is TRBJ2-5; perhaps TRBD2 as D (7 bases). The germline V gene encodes CDR1 SQVTM and CDR2 ANQGSEA. Trimming took 7 bases from V and 5 from J, leaving 17 bases between them. This CDR3 spans 13 amino acids. The CDR3 bases are TGCAGCGCCCGGAGAGGGGGAGGGGAGACCCAGTACTTC. Amino acid sequence: CSARRGGGETQYF.

This sequence joins TRBV3-1 (or the pseudogene TRBV3-2) and TRBJ1-2, with D hard to call. Trimming left V 3 bases short and J 7 bases short, with 15 bases between. The CDR3 length is 14 residues. In germline, CDR1 is LGHDT, CDR2 YNNKEL (reference sequence). CDR3 DNA: TGTGCCAGCAGCCAGCGGGAGAGAGTCAGTGGCTACACCTTC. It translates to CASSQRERVSGYTF.

This chain links TRBV11-2 with TRBJ2-2; no firm D call. The germline gives CDR1 SGHAT, CDR2 FQNNGV. CDR3 length: 13 amino acids. The V end was cut by 7 bases, the J end by 5 bases, with 11 bases between. This CDR3 is CASITMMTGELFF. CDR3 sequence (DNA): TGTGCCAGCATAACTATGATGACCGGGGAGCTGTTTTTT.

Notes on this clone: The same CDR3 also results from other DNA sequences found in this sample. The chain employs TRBV18 and TRBJ1-2; 10 bases fit TRBD1. The CDR3 covers 14 residues. J lost 4 bases, V lost 2 bases, and 1 base had no gene match. The germline V gene encodes CDR1 KGHSH and CDR2 LQKENI. The CDR3 nucleotides read TGTGCCAGCTCACCAGGGACAGGGGTCTATGGCTACACCTTC. Translating gives CASSPGTGVYGYTF.

The CDR3 is CASSLSGGQETQYF. CDR3 DNA sequence: TGTGCCAGCAGCTTGAGTGGCGGCCAAGAGACCCAGTACTTC. V and J are TRBV7-9 and TRBJ2-5; unclear D gene. V dropped 3 bases and J dropped 1 base, with 9 bases sitting between them. The CDR3 is 14 residues long. Germline V gene data show CDR1 as SEHNR and CDR2 as FQNEAQ (reference sequence).

The chain links TRBV5-8 to TRBJ1-5; no clear D gene. V was trimmed by 0 bases and J by 5 bases, leaving 15 bases between them. Germline V gene sequence: CDR1 SGHTS, CDR2 YDEGEE. The CDR3 sequence is 16 residues long. The CDR3 protein is CASSLERGSLHQPQHF. CDR3 nucleotides: TGTGCCAGCAGCTTGGAACGGGGTTCCCTCCATCAGCCCCAGCATTTT.

The chain employs TRBV12-3 or TRBV12-4 and TRBJ2-2, with TRBD2 as a possible D gene (6 bases). Trimming stripped 5 bases from V and 6 bases from J, with 10 bases between. The CDR3 has 13 amino acids. CDR3 sequence reads: CASSEWGAGELFF. The DNA for the CDR3 is TGTGCCAGCAGTGAATGGGGGGCCGGGGAGCTGTTTTTT.

The chain joins TRBV19 to TRBJ2-3, with a weak D call TRBD1 (6 bases). The CDR3 is made up of 15 amino acids. Trimming removed 8 bases from V and 2 bases from J, with 17 bases in between. Germline V gene sequence: CDR1 LNHDA, CDR2 SQIVND (reference sequence). The CDR3: CASRTGHLTTDTQYF. The CDR3 DNA reads TGTGCCAGTCGTACGGGACACCTCACCACAGATACGCAGTATTTT. Variable domain in full (rest from reference TRBV19 and TRBJ2-3): DGGITQSPKYLFRKEGQNVTLSCEQNLNHDAMYWYRQDPGQGLRLIYYSQIVNDFQKGDIAEGYSVSREKKESFPLTVTSAQKNPTAFYLCASRTGHLTTDTQYFGPGTRLTVL.

A remark on this clone: The junction shows a germline mismatch at one end, possibly a read error. Other DNA sequences in this sample translate to the same CDR3. The CDR3 protein is CASSLMGQNTDTQYF. The CDR3 nucleotides are TGCGCCAGCAGCTTGATGGGACAGAACACAGATACACAGTATTTT. V gene TRBV5-1 combines with J gene TRBJ2-3; 7 positions agree with TRBD1. CDR3 length: 15 amino acids. Germline V gene lookup returns CDR1 SGHRS and CDR2 YFSETQ.

V and J are TRBV11-1 and TRBJ1-2; a possible D gene is TRBD1 (6 bases). This CDR3 comprises 16 residues. Trimming took off 3 bases at V and 10 bases at J, with 24 bases between the two ends. Germline CDR1 is SGHAT and CDR2 is FQDESV (reference sequence). This chain's CDR3 is CASSLRTTGIQYDYTF. In DNA form, the CDR3 reads TGTGCCAGCAGCTTGAGAACAACAGGGATACAATACGACTACACCTTC.

DNA of the CDR3: TGTGCCAGCAGTTGGACAGGAGGGGCCTCCAATGAGCAGTTCTTC. Translating gives CASSWTGGASNEQFF. J is TRBJ2-1 and V is TRBV6-5; a weak D match, TRBD1 (7 bases). The CDR3 totals 15 residues. Trimming shortened V by 4 bases and J by 6 bases, and 16 bases separated the two germline ends. Germline CDR1 and CDR2: MNHEY and SVGAGI.

The chain employs TRBV5-4 and TRBJ2-5; perhaps TRBD2 as D (6 bases). The CDR3 contains 15 residues. In germline, CDR1 is SGHNT, CDR2 YYREEE (reference sequence). Trimming took 3 bases from V and 4 from J, leaving 16 bases between them. The CDR3 DNA follows: TGTGCCAGCAGCTCCACAGCGGGCGGACGAGAGACCCAGTACTTC. Its translation: CASSSTAGGRETQYF.

The chain uses TRBV6-5 and TRBJ2-7, with TRBD1 identical over 11 bases. The germline V gene encodes CDR1 MNHEY and CDR2 SVGAGI. The CDR3 covers 15 residues. V was clipped by 6 bases and J by 2 bases; unmatched bases: 6. CDR3 sequence (DNA): TGTGCCAGCAGGGAGGACAGGGGGCCTACCTACGAGCAGTACTTC. Amino acid sequence: CASREDRGPTYEQYF.

The chain links TRBV7-9 to TRBJ2-3; the D is unclear. The germline V gene encodes CDR1 SEHNR and CDR2 FQNEAQ (reference sequence). Between the trimmed V and J ends, which lost 5 bases and 2 bases, there was a span of 14 bases. The CDR3 has 15 residues. Written as DNA, the CDR3 is TGTGCCAGCAGCCTCACATCTTACGCCACAGATACGCAGTATTTT. Translation: CASSLTSYATDTQYF. Together with reference TRBV7-9 and TRBJ2-3, the CDR3 gives the full variable domain: DTGVSQNPRHKITKRGQNVTFRCDPISEHNRLYWYRQTLGQGPEFLTYFQNEAQLEKSRLLSDRFSAERPKGSFSTLEIQRTEQGDSAMYLCASSLTSYATDTQYFGPGTRLTVL.

The rearrangement joins TRBV9 to TRBJ2-3; 13 bases match TRBD2. Germline assignment: CDR1 SGDLS and CDR2 YYNGEE. V lost 3 bases, J lost 0 bases, and 7 bases stayed unmatched. The CDR3 totals 18 residues. The CDR3 DNA is TGTGCCAGCAGCGCCGGACTAGCGGGGGCCGTAAGCACAGATACGCAGTATTTT. Translation gives CASSAGLAGAVSTDTQYF.

The chain links TRBV2 to TRBJ2-7; weak D call: TRBD2 (7 bases). V was cut by 6 bases and J by 3 bases, with 18 bases left in between. Germline CDR1 reads SNHLY; CDR2 reads FYNNEI. There are 15 residues in the CDR3. CDR3 sequence (DNA): TGTGCCAGCAGATACCGGGGGGCAACCCACTACGAGCAGTACTTC. Translating it yields CASRYRGATHYEQYF.

This chain links TRBV5-4 with TRBJ2-2; no reliable D call. Trimming pared 5 bases from V and 4 bases from J, leaving 12 bases between. The germline gives CDR1 SGHNT, CDR2 YYREEE (reference sequence). The CDR3 totals 14 residues. The CDR3 protein is CASSSGLVTGELFF. CDR3 DNA sequence: TGTGCCAGCAGTTCTGGGCTCGTCACCGGGGAGCTGTTTTTT.

The chain links TRBV5-7 to TRBJ2-4; TRBD1 is a possible D gene (6 bases). TRBV5-7 is flagged as an ORF with uncertain function. CDR3 length: 17 amino acids. Trimming cost V 4 bases and J 1 base, with 18 bases left between them. CDR3 residues: CASSPRDTLEAKNIQYF. CDR3 bases: TGTGCCAGCAGCCCCCGGGACACCCTTGAGGCCAAAAACATTCAGTACTTC.